The next 9 T cell receptor beta chains were all read from a single sample in a study of beta chain features in type 1 diabetes. The sequenced template was cDNA made from the entire isolated RNA. Assay: immunoSEQ multiplex PCR; the TCRdb copy retains only in-frame clones and omits some. The sample has around 320,000 clones, less than 15% seen once. Sequencing was done on a sample of central memory CD4+ T cells from blood. These receptors originate from a man aged 25 to 40 in good health.

This clone was counted between two and nine times. The CDR3 coding sequence is TGTGCCAGCAGCGTAGGGACAGGGAACACCGGGGAGCTGTTTTTT. Its translation: CASSVGTGNTGELFF. The chain combines TRBV9 with TRBJ2-2; 7 bases agree with TRBD1. The CDR3 extends over 15 amino acids. V lost 0 bases and J lost 1; bases outside the gene matches: 0. The germline CDR1 and CDR2 sequences are SGDLS and YYNGEE.

CDR3 protein: CASSQNPAGGGVNTQYF. In nucleotides, the CDR3 is TGTGCCAGCAGCCAGAACCCAGCGGGAGGGGGGGTAAATACGCAGTATTTT. This chain uses TRBV5-4 with TRBJ2-3; 10 bases align to TRBD2. Germline V lookup: CDR1 SGHNT, CDR2 YYREEE (reference sequence). V lost 4 bases and J lost 7; bases outside the gene matches: 15. The CDR3 is 17 residues long.

The rearrangement joins TRBV11-2 to TRBJ2-3; 9 bases match TRBD2. This CDR3 contains 15 residues. Trimming cost V 5 bases and J 3 bases; bases outside gene matches: 6. CDR1 SGHAT and CDR2 FQNNGV come from the germline V gene. CDR3 DNA: TGTGCCAGCAGCGCGGGAGGGGGTGAAACAGATACGCAGTATTTT. This encodes CASSAGGGETDTQYF.

DNA of the CDR3: TGTGCCAGCAGTGCTGACCAGCAGGTAGAGCAGTTCTTC. Its protein is CASSADQQVEQFF. The genes are TRBV2 and TRBJ2-1; the D is unclear. The CDR3 totals 13 residues. Germline V gene lookup returns CDR1 SNHLY and CDR2 FYNNEI. V dropped 4 bases and J dropped 10 bases, with 14 bases sitting between them.

The chain recombines TRBV4-1 with TRBJ2-2; TRBD2 aligns across 8 bases. The CDR3 loop spans 15 amino acids. From germline, CDR1 is MGHRA and CDR2 YSYEKL. The trim removed 4 bases at V and 10 bases at J, leaving 11 bases unmatched. The CDR3 DNA reads TGCGCCAGCAGCCGCCCCGGGACTAGTCATTTGGAGCTGTTTTTT. It is translated as CASSRPGTSHLELFF.

This clone turned up a few times. This chain uses TRBV29-1 with TRBJ1-2; 8 bases are shared with TRBD1. The CDR3 runs to 13 residues. J gave up 4 bases and V 8 bases, and 9 bases lay outside the gene matches. Germline CDR1 is SQVTM and CDR2 is ANQGSEA. Written as DNA, the CDR3 is TGCAGCTCCTACAGGGGGGGAGGCTATGGCTACACCTTC. Amino acids: CSSYRGGGYGYTF.

The rearrangement uses TRBV18 and TRBJ1-1; no reliable D call. The CDR3 contains 14 residues. Germline V gene data show CDR1 as KGHSH and CDR2 as LQKENI. Trimming stripped 1 base from V and 3 bases from J, with 9 bases between. The CDR3 reads CASSPRGWDTEAFF. CDR3 nucleotides: TGTGCCAGCTCACCACGGGGTTGGGACACTGAAGCTTTCTTT.

The gene calls are TRBV9 and TRBJ2-2, with D tentatively TRBD2 (5 bases). The V end was cut by 2 bases, the J end by 3 bases, with 11 bases between. The CDR3 contains 15 residues. CDR1 SGDLS and CDR2 YYNGEE come from the germline V gene. The CDR3 region has the DNA TGTGCCAGCAGCGTCAGCGGAGGCGACACCGGGGAGCTGTTTTTT. Translating gives CASSVSGGDTGELFF.

This clone was counted a few times. A far bigger clonotype differs at one base, so this is likely a read error. This rearrangement joins TRBV5-1 to TRBJ2-3; 7 positions match TRBD1. Germline-derived CDR1 and CDR2 are SGHRS and YFSETQ. V lost 4 bases to trimming and J lost 4 bases; unmatched junction nucleotides: 3. The CDR3 has 13 residues. The DNA for the CDR3 is TGCGCCAGCAGCGATGACAGGGCAGATACGCAGTATTTT. It encodes CASSDDRADTQYF.